The 14 T cell receptor beta chains in this list originate from one sample, sequenced in a study of shared clonotypes between healthy human individuals. Clones were sequenced by immunoSEQ multiplex PCR, and TCRdb holds only the in-frame ones, with some missing. Of about 670,000 clones in the sample, roughly 70% were seen once. The sample consisted of memory CD4+ T cells sorted from blood. Subset specified: CD45RA-negative fraction. The source of these receptors is a woman aged 25-40 years in good health.

The chain has TRBV18 and TRBJ2-1, with 7 bases matching TRBD1. There are 18 residues in the CDR3. CDR1 and CDR2 from the germline V gene are KGHSH and LQKENI. V was clipped by 1 base and J by 0 bases; unmatched bases: 9. The CDR3: CASSPRSLTGTSYNEQFF. For the CDR3, the DNA is TGTGCCAGCTCACCACGTAGCCTGACAGGGACCTCCTACAATGAGCAGTTCTTC.

V gene TRBV9 combines with J gene TRBJ2-7; tentative D call: TRBD2 (5 bases). V shed 0 bases and J shed 2 bases, with 15 bases lying between them. The V gene's germline CDR1 is SGDLS and CDR2 YYNGEE. CDR3 size: 16 residues. CDR3 nucleotides: TGTGCCAGCAGCGTAGGGCTGGACTCCTATACCTACGAGCAGTACTTC. Translated: CASSVGLDSYTYEQYF.

This chain's CDR3 is CASSYSQGRNQPQHF. CDR3 nucleotides: TGTGCCAGCAGTTACTCACAGGGGAGGAATCAGCCCCAGCATTTT. The V gene is TRBV6-6, the J gene TRBJ1-5; TRBD1 agrees at 7 bases. V lost 0 bases, J lost 4 bases, and 3 bases stayed unmatched. The CDR3 loop spans 15 amino acids. The germline V gene encodes CDR1 MNHNY and CDR2 SVGAGI (reference sequence).

The CDR3 spells CASSEQGQGDGYTF. CDR3 DNA: TGTGCCAGCAGTGAACAGGGACAGGGGGATGGCTACACCTTC. The genes are TRBV25-1 and TRBJ1-2, with TRBD1 matching over 11 bases. The V segment lost 2 bases and the J segment 6 bases; nucleotides outside the gene matches: 2. CDR1 is MGHDK, CDR2 SYGVNS, per germline. The CDR3 spans 14 residues.

Of note for this clone: A much larger clone differs from this one at a single base, so this may be a read error. The CDR3 region has the DNA TGTGCCAGCAGCCAAGACTACGAGCAGTACTTC. This encodes CASSQDYEQYF. This chain connects TRBV4-2 to TRBJ2-7; no clear D. The length of the CDR3 is 11 residues. Germline CDR1 and CDR2: LGHNA and YNFKEQ. Trimming stripped 0 bases from V and 3 bases from J, with 0 bases between.

The V call is TRBV10-3, the J call TRBJ1-1, with D maybe TRBD1 (5 bases). Germline CDR1 and CDR2: ENHRY and SYGVKD. Trimming cost V 2 bases and J 7 bases, with 14 bases left between them. This CDR3 is 14 amino acids long. Written as DNA, the CDR3 is TGTGCCATCAGTGAGCCGCCCCAGACAGATGAAGCTTTCTTT. Residues: CAISEPPQTDEAFF.

The chain couples TRBV5-6 to TRBJ2-3, with D uncertain. Germline V gives CDR1 SGHDT, CDR2 YYEEEE. This CDR3 comprises 11 residues. Between the trimmed V and J ends, which lost 1 base and 6 bases, there was a span of 3 bases. DNA for the CDR3: TGTGCCAGCAGCTTGATGGATACGCAGTATTTT. Its protein is CASSLMDTQYF.

Many counts were recorded for this clone. J is TRBJ1-1 and V is TRBV7-3, with a weak D call TRBD1 (6 bases). The CDR3 loop spans 12 amino acids. Germline V gives CDR1 SGHTA, CDR2 FQGTGA. Trimming cost V 1 base and J 9 bases, with 9 bases left between them. CDR3 sequence reads: CASSLNGGQAFF. The CDR3 DNA is TGTGCCAGCAGCTTAAATGGGGGCCAAGCTTTCTTT.

This chain connects TRBV5-1 to TRBJ2-2, with unresolved D. This CDR3 comprises 18 residues. Germline-derived CDR1 and CDR2 are SGHRS and YFSETQ. V was shortened by 0 bases and J by 0 bases, with 15 bases between the two germline ends. CDR3 nucleotide sequence: TGCGCCAGCAGCTTGGAGCGTGGAAGGGCCACGAACACCGGGGAGCTGTTTTTT. Amino acid sequence: CASSLERGRATNTGELFF.

The chain is built from TRBV6-4 and TRBJ2-1; D gene uncertain. There are 14 residues in the CDR3. Trimming pared 0 bases from V and 6 bases from J, leaving 9 bases between. From germline, CDR1 is MRHNA and CDR2 SNTAGT. This chain's CDR3 is CASSDSGGLNEQFF. The CDR3 DNA follows: TGTGCCAGCAGTGACTCGGGTGGGCTCAATGAGCAGTTCTTC.

V usage is TRBV28 and J usage is TRBJ2-2; 12 bases fit TRBD1. The CDR3 spans 16 residues. V shed 5 bases and J 8 bases; nucleotides not matched to a gene: 9. Germline loops: CDR1 MDHEN, CDR2 SYDVKM. CDR3 sequence (DNA): TGTGCCAGCAGTACCCCGGGACAGGGGGCTTGGGGGGAGCTGTTTTTT. Translated, it gives CASSTPGQGAWGELFF.

This chain joins TRBV5-1 and TRBJ2-3, with TRBD1 as a possible D gene (6 bases). The CDR3 spans 16 residues. The ends were cut back, 0 bases at V and 0 bases at J, with 11 bases in the middle. Germline V gene data show CDR1 as SGHRS and CDR2 as YFSETQ. DNA of the CDR3: TGCGCCAGCAGCTTGGCAGGGCAGGGGAGCACAGATACGCAGTATTTT. Its translation: CASSLAGQGSTDTQYF.

The chain employs TRBV6-5 and TRBJ2-1, with 10 bases identical to TRBD2. V trimming: 10 bases; J trimming: 8 bases; junction bases outside the gene matches: 5. This CDR3 spans 12 amino acids. The germline gives CDR1 MNHEY, CDR2 SVGAGI. For the CDR3, the DNA is TGTGCCATCGGTAGCGGGAGGCATGAGCAGTTCTTC. Amino acid sequence: CAIGSGRHEQFF.

This clone has a handful of counts. The chain combines TRBV5-1 with TRBJ2-1; the D call may be TRBD1 or TRBD2 (5 bases each). Germline V CDR1 and CDR2: SGHRS, YFSETQ. The V and J ends lost 3 bases and 10 bases respectively, with 14 bases between them. There are 13 residues in the CDR3. The CDR3 protein is CASSWGGDGEQFF. The CDR3 nucleotides are TGCGCCAGCAGCTGGGGTGGGGACGGGGAGCAGTTCTTC.